This is a list of T cell receptor beta chains from one sample in a study of blood T cell repertoires in COVID-19. Repertoires were generated with immunoSEQ multiplex PCR, while TCRdb's copy carries only in-frame clones and drops some. The sample shows 300,000 to 400,000 clones, roughly 90% of them seen only once. The sample taken for sequencing was peripheral blood. These receptors were taken from a woman in her 70s with COVID-19, enrolled during active disease. Both conserved end residues are part of each CDR3. The D gene is left open where the match is weak. The size of a clone is reported for some rows only, either as once, few or many, or as a class for expanded clones.

V gene: TRBV20-1; D gene: TRBD1; J gene: TRBJ1-6; clone size: few; CDR3 DNA: TGCAGTGCTAGTTTCTCCAGGGGGAATTCACCCCTCCACTTT; CDR3 protein: CSASFSRGNSPLHF
V gene: TRBV7-8; D gene: TRBD1; J gene: TRBJ2-3; clone size: .; CDR3 DNA: TGTGCCAGCAGACGGACAGGGCCAGATACGCAGTATTTT; CDR3 protein: CASRRTGPDTQYF
V gene: TRBV28; D gene: .; J gene: TRBJ2-4; clone size: .; CDR3 DNA: TGTGCCAGCAGTTTATCCACCAGGGTAGACAAAAACATTCAGTACTTC; CDR3 protein: CASSLSTRVDKNIQYF
V gene: TRBV19; D gene: .; J gene: TRBJ2-3; clone size: .; CDR3 DNA: TGTGCCAGTAAATTGAGACAGCACACAGATACGCAGTATTTT; CDR3 protein: CASKLRQHTDTQYF
V gene: TRBV5-1; D gene: TRBD1; J gene: TRBJ1-3; clone size: .; CDR3 DNA: TGCGCCAGCAGCTTCGGTGGGACAGAATCGGGAAACACCATATATTTT; CDR3 protein: CASSFGGTESGNTIYF
V gene: TRBV7-2; D gene: TRBD1; J gene: TRBJ1-6; clone size: once; CDR3 DNA: TGTGCCAGCAGCTCGGGACAGTTTAATTCACCCCTCCACTTT; CDR3 protein: CASSSGQFNSPLHF
V gene: TRBV3-1/TRBV3-2; D gene: TRBD1; J gene: TRBJ2-1; clone size: .; CDR3 DNA: TGTGCCAGCAGCCTCGATGACAGGGGGCAGCAGTTCTTC; CDR3 protein: CASSLDDRGQQFF
V gene: TRBV14; D gene: .; J gene: TRBJ1-1; clone size: .; CDR3 DNA: TGTGCCAGCAGCCAAGTTTTCGGCGGGAACACTGAAGCTTTCTTT; CDR3 protein: CASSQVFGGNTEAFF
V gene: TRBV2; D gene: TRBD1; J gene: TRBJ1-4; clone size: .; CDR3 DNA: TGTGCCAGCAGTCGGACAGGGGCTTCCCCCCGGACTGAAAAACTGTTTTTT; CDR3 protein: CASSRTGASPRTEKLFF
V gene: TRBV2; D gene: TRBD1; J gene: TRBJ1-4; clone size: few; CDR3 DNA: TGTGCCAGCAGTGAAGGACAGGGGTGGAAACTGTTTTTT; CDR3 protein: CASSEGQGWKLFF
V gene: TRBV7-8; D gene: .; J gene: TRBJ1-2; clone size: .; CDR3 DNA: TGTGCCAGCAGTTCACTCGGACAGAACTATGGCTACACCTTC; CDR3 protein: CASSSLGQNYGYTF
V gene: TRBV7-2; D gene: TRBD2; J gene: TRBJ2-1; clone size: .; CDR3 DNA: TGTGCCAGCAGCTTGTCCAGCGGGGTCTCCTACAATGAGCAGTTCTTC; CDR3 protein: CASSLSSGVSYNEQFF
V gene: TRBV19; D gene: .; J gene: TRBJ1-5; clone size: .; CDR3 DNA: TGTGCCAGTAGTGTATTTGAGTATGTGGATCAGCCCCAGCATTTT; CDR3 protein: CASSVFEYVDQPQHF
V gene: TRBV28; D gene: TRBD1; J gene: TRBJ1-4; clone size: .; CDR3 DNA: TGTGCCAGCAGTTCGAACAGGGGATTGAGTGAAAAACTGTTTTTT; CDR3 protein: CASSSNRGLSEKLFF
V gene: TRBV10-2; D gene: .; J gene: TRBJ2-7; clone size: few; CDR3 DNA: TGCGCCAGCACCGGGGGGCCGCTAAGCCACGAGCAGTACTTC; CDR3 protein: CASTGGPLSHEQYF
V gene: TRBV11-2; D gene: TRBD2; J gene: TRBJ2-5; clone size: .; CDR3 DNA: TGTGCCAGCAGCTTAGGACTAGCGGGCCTGTACCAAGAGACCCAGTACTTC; CDR3 protein: CASSLGLAGLYQETQYF
V gene: TRBV27; D gene: TRBD1; J gene: TRBJ1-2; clone size: .; CDR3 DNA: TGTGCCAGCAGTTCCAATACAGGGGCCTATGGCTACACCTTC; CDR3 protein: CASSSNTGAYGYTF
V gene: TRBV9; D gene: .; J gene: TRBJ1-5; clone size: .; CDR3 DNA: TGTGCCAGCAGCGTAACAGGGTCCGATCAGCCCCAGCATTTT; CDR3 protein: CASSVTGSDQPQHF
V gene: TRBV19; D gene: .; J gene: TRBJ1-2; clone size: .; CDR3 DNA: TGTGCCAGTAGTATGTCAGTAAACCCCTATGGCTACACCTTC; CDR3 protein: CASSMSVNPYGYTF
V gene: TRBV9; D gene: TRBD1; J gene: TRBJ2-7; clone size: .; CDR3 DNA: TGTGCCAGCAGCCTAAGGACGGACAGGGGATTCTTCGAGCAGTACTTC; CDR3 protein: CASSLRTDRGFFEQYF
V gene: TRBV12-3/TRBV12-4; D gene: TRBD1; J gene: TRBJ1-2; clone size: .; CDR3 DNA: TGTGCCAGCAGCCCGACAGGGGCCTATGGCTACACCTTC; CDR3 protein: CASSPTGAYGYTF
V gene: TRBV5-6; D gene: TRBD1; J gene: TRBJ1-5; clone size: .; CDR3 DNA: TGTGCCAGCAGCTTCTGGACAGGGAATCAGCCCCAGCATTTT; CDR3 protein: CASSFWTGNQPQHF
V gene: TRBV27; D gene: .; J gene: TRBJ1-6; clone size: once; CDR3 DNA: TGTGCCAGCAGTTTATCGTGGCAGAACAATAATTCACCCCTCCACTTT; CDR3 protein: CASSLSWQNNNSPLHF
V gene: TRBV1; D gene: .; J gene: TRBJ2-7; clone size: .; CDR3 DNA: TGCACCAGCAGCCCCTGGGCGGGACCCTACGAGCAGTACTTC; CDR3 protein: CTSSPWAGPYEQYF
V gene: TRBV5-1; D gene: TRBD1; J gene: TRBJ1-2; clone size: once; CDR3 DNA: TGCGCCAGCAGCTCCGGACAGGGGGTAAATGGCTACACCTTC; CDR3 protein: CASSSGQGVNGYTF
V gene: TRBV10-2; D gene: .; J gene: TRBJ1-2; clone size: .; CDR3 DNA: TGCGCCAGCAGCGAGGGCCAGAACTATGGCTACACCTTC; CDR3 protein: CASSEGQNYGYTF
V gene: TRBV6-6; D gene: .; J gene: TRBJ1-5; clone size: few; CDR3 DNA: TGTGCCAGCAGCCGCGCGGGATCGGGACAGCCCCAGCATTTT; CDR3 protein: CASSRAGSGQPQHF
V gene: TRBV25-1; D gene: .; J gene: TRBJ1-2; clone size: once; CDR3 DNA: TGTGCCAGCAGTGAATTGGGCCGCTATGGCTACACCTTC; CDR3 protein: CASSELGRYGYTF
V gene: TRBV7-8; D gene: .; J gene: TRBJ2-3; clone size: .; CDR3 DNA: TGTGCCAGCAGCTTAGATGCCCGAGGCACAGATACGCAGTATTTT; CDR3 protein: CASSLDARGTDTQYF
V gene: TRBV11-2; D gene: .; J gene: TRBJ2-5; clone size: .; CDR3 DNA: TGTGCCAGCAGCTTAGATTTGGGGAGGGAGACCCAGTACTTC; CDR3 protein: CASSLDLGRETQYF